Listed below are T cell receptor beta chains from one sample, sequenced in a study of shared clonotypes between healthy human individuals. Sequenced by immunoSEQ multiplex PCR; TCRdb stores in-frame clones only, minus some. The sample holds over a million clones, around 98.5% seen once. Sequences were obtained from naive CD4+ T cells sorted from blood. These receptor sequences come from a man under 40 in good health. The CDR3 runs from the conserved cysteine through the conserved F or W. Fields, in order: clone size, J gene, D gene, V gene, CDR3 DNA, CDR3 protein. A D gene is named only where the DNA matches it firmly. Clone size appears in some rows only: once, few, many, or a class for an expanded clone.

clone_size: .
j_call: TRBJ2-7
d_call: .
v_call: TRBV5-6
cdr3_nt: TGTGCCAGCAGTCTCGTGGCTTCCTACGAGCAGTACTTC
cdr3_aa: CASSLVASYEQYF

clone_size: .
j_call: TRBJ2-6
d_call: .
v_call: TRBV9
cdr3_nt: TGTGCCAGCAGCGTAGCCAGACACGGGGCCAACGTCCTGACTTTC
cdr3_aa: CASSVARHGANVLTF

clone_size: once
j_call: TRBJ2-4
d_call: .
v_call: TRBV5-1
cdr3_nt: TGCGCCAGCAGCTTGTTGCAGGGGGCCAAAAACATTCAGTACTTC
cdr3_aa: CASSLLQGAKNIQYF

clone_size: .
j_call: TRBJ1-2
d_call: TRBD1
v_call: TRBV7-3
cdr3_nt: TGTGCCAGCAGCGCAGGGGGCACCTCCAGGGGCTACACCTTC
cdr3_aa: CASSAGGTSRGYTF

clone_size: .
j_call: TRBJ2-5
d_call: .
v_call: TRBV15
cdr3_nt: TGTGCCACCAGCAGAGATCGAGGAGCGGGCCAAGCAGAGACCCAGTACTTC
cdr3_aa: CATSRDRGAGQAETQYF

clone_size: .
j_call: TRBJ2-5
d_call: .
v_call: TRBV11-2
cdr3_nt: TGTGCCAGCAGCTCCTCGGCTTTTAGGCAAGAGACCCAGTACTTC
cdr3_aa: CASSSSAFRQETQYF

clone_size: .
j_call: TRBJ2-1
d_call: TRBD1
v_call: TRBV7-7
cdr3_nt: TGTGCTAGCAGCGCTAGGGAACAGGGGGTGAACAATGAGCAGTTCTTC
cdr3_aa: CASSAREQGVNNEQFF

clone_size: .
j_call: TRBJ2-7
d_call: .
v_call: TRBV5-5
cdr3_nt: TGTGCCAGCAGCTTAGGAACAGGTGGCGAGCAGTACTTC
cdr3_aa: CASSLGTGGEQYF

clone_size: .
j_call: TRBJ2-7
d_call: TRBD2
v_call: TRBV27
cdr3_nt: TGTGCCAGCAGTCCAGAAACCGGGACTAAATACGAGCAGTACTTC
cdr3_aa: CASSPETGTKYEQYF

clone_size: .
j_call: TRBJ1-1
d_call: .
v_call: TRBV5-1
cdr3_nt: TGCGCCAGCAGCCCCTTGCAGGTTGGCACTGAAGCTTTCTTT
cdr3_aa: CASSPLQVGTEAFF

clone_size: .
j_call: TRBJ2-1
d_call: .
v_call: TRBV20-1
cdr3_nt: TGCAGTGCTGAGCTAGCTGTTGAGCAGTTCTTC
cdr3_aa: CSAELAVEQFF

clone_size: .
j_call: TRBJ2-1
d_call: .
v_call: TRBV4-3
cdr3_nt: TGCGCCAGCAGCCAGAATCCATCTGGTGAGCAGTTCTTC
cdr3_aa: CASSQNPSGEQFF

clone_size: .
j_call: TRBJ2-3
d_call: .
v_call: TRBV28
cdr3_nt: TGTGCCAGCAGTTTAAAACTAGGGCGCACAGATACGCAGTATTTT
cdr3_aa: CASSLKLGRTDTQYF

clone_size: .
j_call: TRBJ1-2
d_call: .
v_call: TRBV28
cdr3_nt: TGTGCCAGCAGTTCCGGGACACCTTATGGCTACACCTTC
cdr3_aa: CASSSGTPYGYTF

clone_size: .
j_call: TRBJ1-2
d_call: .
v_call: TRBV10-3
cdr3_nt: TGTGCCATCAGTGAGCCAACAAGATTCAGGGACTATGGCTACACCTTC
cdr3_aa: CAISEPTRFRDYGYTF

clone_size: .
j_call: TRBJ2-2
d_call: TRBD1
v_call: TRBV7-3
cdr3_nt: TGTGCCAGCAGCCGTGGACAGGGGAACACCGGGGAGCTGTTTTTT
cdr3_aa: CASSRGQGNTGELFF